These T cell receptor beta chains were read from a single sample in a study of Graves' ophthalmopathy and Graves' hyperthyroidism. TCRdb re-analysed the multiplex PCR reads in MiXCR, keeping a single row per CDR3 protein. The sample lists 300,000 to 500,000 distinct CDR3 sequences, roughly 14% occurring once. The specimen was peripheral blood. These receptors were obtained from a woman between 18 and 29 years old with stable Graves' hyperthyroidism. Each CDR3 is given without its conserved first and last residue.

ASTWRGTPTEAF TRBV7-9 12 TRBJ1-1
ASSLGLQGGQPQH TRBV5-5 13 TRBJ1-5
ASTPLRQGGHEQY TRBV28 13 TRBJ2-7
ASSQGGDRSGEQY TRBV4-1 13 TRBJ2-7
ASSQGGSSQETQY TRBV3-1 13 TRBJ2-5
ASSQVSFPNTEAF TRBV4-1 13 TRBJ1-1
ASSPSGDREAF TRBV18 11 TRBJ1-1
ATSEAGRNGYT TRBV24-1 11 TRBJ1-2
ASSPGQHQPQH TRBV12-3/TRBV12-4 11 TRBJ1-5
ATSDLLRSYGFT TRBV24-1 12 TRBJ1-2
SAREQGKNFYEQY TRBV20-1 13 TRBJ2-7
ASSVTLRNTIY TRBV11-2 11 TRBJ1-3
ASSLRGTYT TRBV12-3/TRBV12-4 9 TRBJ1-2
ASSFPPRDRRTGELF TRBV11-1 15 TRBJ2-2
ASSRALNQPQH TRBV12-3/TRBV12-4 11 TRBJ1-5
ATRTLAGETYEQY TRBV5-1 13 TRBJ2-7
ASSFVRARGRETQY TRBV7-8 14 TRBJ2-5
ASSVGTQETQY TRBV9 11 TRBJ2-5
ASSFSTGGNQPQH TRBV5-6 13 TRBJ1-5
ASSKATGYQPQH TRBV19 12 TRBJ1-5